This TCR beta chain was identified in a study of shared clonotypes between healthy human individuals. Study in general: Donor ages ranged 18 to 49 years: a couple of women, three men. Study-level results: As a rule, naive subsets had a larger estimated richness than memory subsets.

Using around 180 ng DNA, tens of thousands of T cell genomes, the sorted-subset replicate PCRs were run. Libraries were prepared by immunoSEQ multiplex PCR; TCRdb keeps only in-frame clonotypes and omits some of them. Here the sample spans around 980,000 clones, 70% to 80% being singletons. Trimming shortened V by 7 bases and J by 0 bases, and 18 bases separated the two germline ends. Germline lookup yields CDR1 SQVTM and CDR2 ANQGSEA. The CDR3 runs 15 residues. As regards this clone: Its matching antigen is unknown. A far larger clone is a single base away, which makes a read error likely. This CDR3 is also generated by other DNA sequences in the sample.

The sequenced sample consisted of memory CD4+ T cells from PBMCs. Subset in this sample: CD45RA-negative fraction. The chain links TRBV29-1 to TRBJ1-1, with D possibly matching TRBD1 (5 bases). The sequence was collected from a man in his late teens or twenties in good health. Some clones in this sample may be carry-over from other donors' samples. The DNA for the CDR3 is TGCAGCGCCGGTCCGGGTTGGGGGATGAACACTGAAGCTTTCTTT. Its translation is CSAGPGWGMNTEAFF.